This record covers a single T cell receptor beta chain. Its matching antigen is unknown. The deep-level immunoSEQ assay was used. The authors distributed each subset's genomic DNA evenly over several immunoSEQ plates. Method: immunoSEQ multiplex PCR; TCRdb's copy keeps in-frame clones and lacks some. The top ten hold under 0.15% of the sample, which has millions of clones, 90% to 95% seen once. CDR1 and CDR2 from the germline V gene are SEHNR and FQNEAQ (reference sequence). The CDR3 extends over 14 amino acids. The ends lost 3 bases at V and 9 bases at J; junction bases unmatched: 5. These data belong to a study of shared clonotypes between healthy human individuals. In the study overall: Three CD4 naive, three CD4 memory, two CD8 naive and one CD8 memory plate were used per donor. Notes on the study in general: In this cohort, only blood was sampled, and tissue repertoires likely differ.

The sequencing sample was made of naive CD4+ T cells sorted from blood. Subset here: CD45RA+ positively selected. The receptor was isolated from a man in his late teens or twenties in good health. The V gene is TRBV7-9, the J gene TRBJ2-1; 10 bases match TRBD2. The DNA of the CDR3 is TGTGCCAGCAGCTTGCCTAGCGGGAGCGGTGAGCAGTTCTTC. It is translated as CASSLPSGSGEQFF.